This T cell receptor (beta chain) comes out of a study of blood T cell repertoires in COVID-19. Study-wide context: From T cells, B-cell-depleted T cells, or PBMCs came the material, which was cDNA or gDNA.

The V gene end was trimmed by 2 bases and the J gene end by 2 bases; junction bases not matched to a gene: 4. Germline assignment: CDR1 MNHNS and CDR2 SASEGT. The CDR3 length is 16 residues. The authors' processing: Reference gene primer amplification yielded estimated nucleated cell counts. Produced via immunoSEQ multiplex PCR; TCRdb's table is partial and in-frame only. D and trimming were read from the DNA, whereas the V and J calls and clone size are those reported in that table. The sample lists approximately 200,000 clones; 80% to 85% were seen once. This rearrangement joins TRBV6-1 to TRBJ2-4, with 9 bases lining up with TRBD1. The sequence came from a woman aged 55-70 years who had recovered from COVID-19. Sequenced: peripheral blood. CDR3 nucleotides: TGTGCCAGCAGTGAAACAGGGGGCGCGACCAAAAACATTCAGTACTTC. It codes for CASSETGGATKNIQYF.